The T cell receptor (beta chain) under discussion was sequenced for a study of regulatory T cells in long-lasting Graves disease. Specified time point: newly diagnosed GD, antithyroid drugs for less than 3 months. PBMC-derived RNA was used for the TCR library. This clonotype was recorded at least ten times. Libraries of TCR beta came from iRepertoire HTBI primers plus Arm-PCR of CDR3 regions. TCRdb fed the multiplex PCR reads into MiXCR, producing one record per CDR3 protein. The sample records 350,000 to 400,000 distinct CDR3 sequences, 15% to 18% being singletons. The CDR3 totals 13 residues. Trimming stripped 1 base from V and 2 bases from J, with 6 bases between. Germline V gene sequence: CDR1 SQVTM, CDR2 ANQGSEA.

Specimen: peripheral blood mononuclear cells (PBMCs), collected at new diagnosis, from a patient treated with antithyroid drugs. The clonotype comes from a female donor with Graves disease. The J gene is TRBJ2-1, the V gene TRBV29-1; D is undetermined. The CDR3 sequence is CSVEAQAYNEQFF. CDR3 nucleotides: TGCAGCGTTGAAGCTCAGGCCTACAATGAGCAGTTCTTC.